The T cell receptor beta chain described here comes from a study of OX40 agonist ivuxolimab in advanced cancers. About the full investigation: Ivuxolimab was a fully human IgG2 agonistic monoclonal antibody targeting the costimulatory receptor OX40 (CD134). Intravenous ivuxolimab was administered to patients every 2 weeks at six dose levels: 0.01, 0.1, 0.3, 1.5, 3 and 10 mg/kg. Of the approximately 54 patients in dose escalation, about 20 had hepatocellular carcinoma, approximately 15 had melanoma, 9 had renal cell carcinoma and 9 had head and neck cancer. In the dose-escalation cohort, approximately 83% of patients were male, and the mean age was roughly 60 years with a range of 23 to 79. Prior anti-PD-1, anti-PD-L1 or anti-CTLA-4 therapy was permitted, and 30% to 45% of dose-escalation patients had received checkpoint inhibitors. Three dose-escalation patients achieved partial responses, one with hepatocellular carcinoma and two with cutaneous melanoma. Peripheral TCRbeta sequencing was intended to test whether TCR sequence diversity was altered and clonal T-cell expansion was caused by ivuxolimab. The paper describes the monotherapy dose-escalation part (N of about 52 patients) of the phase I trial of ivuxolimab.

Study-level results and caveats: Clonal expansion of both CD4+ and CD8+ blood T cells was observed from baseline to week 6 at doses 0.1 to 3.0 mg/kg. Low levels of normalized T-cell clonal expansion were also seen in some patients who did not respond. Which antigens the clonally expanded peripheral T cells were specific for was not determined. Partial responders in the 0.1-3.0 mg/kg groups had among the lowest normalized peripheral clonal expansion, especially among CD8+ T cells. After ivuxolimab, expanded clones were on average more numerous among CD8+ T cells than among CD4+ T cells.

Genomic DNA was isolated from the sorted cells so that the TCRbeta CDR3 region could be sequenced. The immunoSEQ Assay was used to sequence the TCRbeta CDR3 regions. TCRdb provides this immuneACCESS table in a form limited to in-frame rearrangements. Some clones are lacking; in checked studies, under half of them reflect an unresolved V gene, and why the rest are absent is not known. The sample records approximately 74,000 clones, 85% to 90% of which are singletons. The leading ten clones occupy more than 0.45% of the sample. The trial excluded patients who had a history of autoimmune disease or were on systemic immunosuppression. Peripheral blood for TCR sequencing was collected from all dose cohorts at baseline, on cycle 4 day 1, and on cycle 7 day 1. Samples were obtained from an open-label, multicenter, first-in-human phase I dose-escalation trial of ivuxolimab. Adults with locally advanced or metastatic melanoma, renal cell carcinoma, hepatocellular carcinoma or head and neck squamous cell carcinoma were enrolled in the trial. Before TCR sequencing, CD4+ T cells and CD8+ T cells from peripheral blood were sorted into separate populations.

As regards this clone: Its antigen is unknown. No per-base quality is available; no much larger clone lies one base away.

This TCR came from an adult with an advanced solid tumor such as melanoma, head and neck, liver or kidney cancer. The source was CD4+ or CD8+ T cells sorted from blood, collected in a trial of the OX40 agonist ivuxolimab.

CDR3 reads: CASSGPTGSNQPQHF. The base sequence is TGTGCCAGCAGCGGACCGACAGGGAGCAATCAGCCCCAGCATTTT. This receptor chain uses TRBV7-9 and TRBJ1-5, and 7 junction bases match TRBD1. Per the germline V gene (reference sequence), SEHNR is the CDR1 and FQNEAQ is the CDR2. From its cysteine to its phenylalanine, the CDR3 spans 15 amino acids. The only DNA kept is the CDR3, 45 bases in frame from the first base. V ends up 5 bases short and J 1 base short, with an unmatched junction base count of 5.